This T cell receptor (beta chain) was recovered during a study of T cells in tuberculosis. Background on the study: A South African cohort included IGRA-negative adolescents, latently infected IGRA-positive adolescents and adults with active tuberculosis.

This table comes from immunoSEQ multiplex PCR, and its TCRdb copy is limited to in-frame clones, with some not included. The data show about 20,000 clones, with 80% to 90% seen just once and roughly 15% held by the top ten. Latent tuberculosis screening used tuberculin skin test and IGRA at entry. J lost 6 bases, V lost 5 bases, and 17 bases had no gene match. Germline V gives CDR1 MDHEN, CDR2 SYDVKM. The CDR3 spans 19 residues. The TCR comes from a donor aged 10-29 years with latent tuberculosis or without tuberculosis infection. The sample was PBMCs. The chain is built from TRBV28 and TRBJ2-1; 12 bases fit TRBD1. The CDR3: CASSPLRLRDRGPANEQFF. The CDR3 DNA follows: TGTGCCAGCAGTCCCCTACGACTCCGGGACAGGGGGCCGGCCAATGAGCAGTTCTTC.